The next 26 T cell receptor beta chains were all read from a single sample in a study of blood T cell repertoires in COVID-19. Data came from immunoSEQ multiplex PCR; TCRdb stores just in-frame clones and leaves some out. Altogether 150,000 to 200,000 clones are present, around three quarters being singletons, with the ten largest covering 19%. Material: PBMCs or T cells enriched from blood (not recorded which). These receptors were collected from a woman in her seventies in a cohort exposed to, infected with or recovered from COVID-19 (not recorded which).

The CDR3 loop reads CASSEGGVEPQHF. The CDR3 DNA reads as TGTGCCAGCAGTGAAGGGGGAGTAGAGCCCCAGCATTTT. V is TRBV2 and J is TRBJ1-5, with D uncertain. CDR1 and CDR2 from the germline V gene are SNHLY and FYNNEI. Trimming removed 1 base at V and 8 bases at J, with 9 bases between. The CDR3 covers 13 residues.

The chain carries TRBV6-5 and TRBJ1-5; 7 bases agree with TRBD1. J gave up 1 base and V 6 bases, and 6 bases lay outside the gene matches. Germline values: CDR1 MNHEY, CDR2 SVGAGI. The CDR3 consists of 15 residues. The CDR3: CASRPTGWSNQPQHF. CDR3 coding DNA: TGTGCCAGCAGACCGACAGGGTGGAGCAATCAGCCCCAGCATTTT.

This clone was recorded a few times. The V call is TRBV2, the J call TRBJ1-5; D uncertain. Looked up from germline, CDR1 is SNHLY and CDR2 is FYNNEI. The CDR3 extends over 16 amino acids. V gave up 0 bases and J gave up 4 bases, with 13 bases separating them. The chain's CDR3 is CASSEARGLWNQPQHF. The CDR3 DNA reads as TGTGCCAGCAGTGAAGCGAGAGGGCTGTGGAATCAGCCCCAGCATTTT. The full variable domain, with the rest looked up from reference TRBV2 and TRBJ1-5, is EPEVTQTPSHQVTQMGQEVILRCVPISNHLYFYWYRQILGQKVEFLVSFYNNEISEKSEIFDDQFSVERPDGSNFTLKIRSTKLEDSAMYFCASSEARGLWNQPQHFGDGTRLSIL.

The chain recombines TRBV5-6 with TRBJ2-3, with TRBD1 identical over 10 bases. J was trimmed by 10 bases and V by 1 base; bases with no gene match: 9. Germline CDR1 reads SGHDT; CDR2 reads YYEEEE. This CDR3 spans 15 amino acids. The CDR3 loop is CASSLLRDRGVAQYF. The CDR3 DNA sequence: TGTGCCAGCAGCTTGCTCCGGGACAGGGGAGTTGCGCAGTATTTT.

The rearrangement uses TRBV7-2 and TRBJ1-4, with 10 positions matching TRBD1. The V gene end was trimmed by 3 bases and the J gene end by 0 bases; junction bases not matched to a gene: 1. Germline V lookup: CDR1 SGHTA, CDR2 FQGNSA. The CDR3 length is 16 residues. The CDR3 sequence: CASSFGQGATNEKLFF. DNA of the CDR3: TGTGCCAGCAGCTTTGGACAGGGGGCAACTAATGAAAAACTGTTTTTT.

In the case of this clone: This sample also contains other DNA sequences that code for the same CDR3. V usage is TRBV14 and J usage is TRBJ2-1, with TRBD2 identical over 11 bases. Trimming took 4 bases from V and 7 from J; bases not matched to a gene: 6. The CDR3 runs to 15 residues. The V gene's germline CDR1 is SGHDN and CDR2 FVKESK. CDR3 coding DNA: TGTGCCAGCAGCCTTGGACTAGCGGGTGTAAATGAGCAGTTCTTC. Encoded protein: CASSLGLAGVNEQFF.

The chain is built from TRBV9 and TRBJ2-1; tentative D call: TRBD2 (5 bases). The CDR3 loop spans 14 amino acids. Germline loops: CDR1 SGDLS, CDR2 YYNGEE. Trimming shortened V by 3 bases and J by 5 bases, and 12 bases separated the two germline ends. As DNA, the CDR3 is TGTGCCAGCAGCGCTGGGAGTTTCGACAATGAGCAGTTCTTC. Amino acid sequence: CASSAGSFDNEQFF.

The J gene is TRBJ2-5, the V gene TRBV5-6; D is perhaps TRBD2 (6 bases). V gave up 2 bases and J gave up 3 bases, with 14 bases separating them. CDR1 and CDR2 from the germline V gene are SGHDT and YYEEEE. There are 15 residues in the CDR3. Written as DNA, the CDR3 is TGTGCCAGCAGCTTACATAGCGGCGGGAAAGAGACCCAGTACTTC. This encodes CASSLHSGGKETQYF.

The chain has TRBV2 and TRBJ1-5, with TRBD1 matching 8 bases. The germline V gene encodes CDR1 SNHLY and CDR2 FYNNEI. This CDR3 comprises 15 residues. V lost 4 bases to trimming and J lost 1 base; unmatched junction nucleotides: 3. The CDR3, as DNA: TGTGCCAGCAGTGCTCAGGGGGCGAGCAATCAGCCCCAGCATTTT. Translating it yields CASSAQGASNQPQHF.

This clone came up once. This sequence joins TRBV18 and TRBJ1-2; D not certain. With 0 bases removed from V and 4 bases from J, the gap between germline ends came to 9 bases. Germline V gene data show CDR1 as KGHSH and CDR2 as LQKENI. CDR3 size: 14 residues. The CDR3 sequence: CASSPPAGFYGYTF. The CDR3 DNA is TGTGCCAGCTCACCACCGGCGGGCTTCTATGGCTACACCTTC. Full variable domain (outside the CDR3, taken from reference TRBV18 and TRBJ1-2): NAGVMQNPRHLVRRRGQEARLRCSPMKGHSHVYWYRQLPEEGLKFMVYLQKENIIDESGMPKERFSAEFPKEGPSILRIQQVVRGDSAAYFCASSPPAGFYGYTFGSGTRLTVV.

The chain has TRBV19 and TRBJ2-4; TRBD2 agrees at 14 bases. Germline CDR1 and CDR2: LNHDA and SQIVND (reference sequence). V trimming: 5 bases; J trimming: 9 bases; junction bases outside the gene matches: 6. The CDR3 extends over 15 amino acids. For the CDR3, the DNA is TGTGCCAGTAGTTCCGAGGGACTAGCGGGGGCCATTCAGTACTTC. It codes for CASSSEGLAGAIQYF.

This clone was detected once. The chain links TRBV2 to TRBJ1-3; D is possibly TRBD1 (6 bases). This CDR3 contains 16 residues. V was cut by 3 bases and J by 0 bases, with 12 bases left in between. CDR1 and CDR2 (germline): SNHLY, FYNNEI. CDR3 residues: CASSEDRTASGNTIYF. The DNA for the CDR3 is TGTGCCAGCAGTGAGGATAGGACAGCCTCTGGAAACACCATATATTTT.

CDR3 protein: CASSYDLSTEAFF. CDR3 in DNA: TGTGCCAGCAGTTACGATCTGAGCACTGAAGCTTTCTTT. This sequence joins TRBV7-9 and TRBJ1-1; D not resolved. The V gene lost 6 bases and the J gene lost 4 bases, with 12 bases spanning the gap. CDR3 length: 13 residues. In germline, CDR1 is SEHNR, CDR2 FQNEAQ (reference sequence).

This clone was detected only a few times. The rearrangement links TRBV2 to TRBJ2-5, with 7 bases aligning to TRBD1. The length of the CDR3 is 15 residues. V lost 7 bases to trimming and J lost 5 bases; unmatched junction nucleotides: 13. Germline CDR1 is SNHLY and CDR2 is FYNNEI. Written as DNA, the CDR3 is TGTGCCAGCAAGTCACAGGGACAGCCTTGGGAGACCCAGTACTTC. Translated: CASKSQGQPWETQYF.

The chain uses TRBV6-6 and TRBJ1-5; possible D gene TRBD1, 6 bases. Looked up from germline, CDR1 is MNHNY and CDR2 is SVGAGI (reference sequence). Trimming pared 7 bases from V and 5 bases from J, leaving 15 bases between. The CDR3 is 14 residues long. CDR3 in amino acids: CASILGDMHQPQHF. The CDR3 DNA sequence: TGTGCCAGCATTCTAGGGGACATGCATCAGCCCCAGCATTTT.

This sequence joins TRBV12-3 or TRBV12-4 and TRBJ2-7; D might be TRBD1 (5 bases). CDR3 length: 12 amino acids. The ends were cut back, 5 bases at V and 1 base at J, with 6 bases in the middle. CDR3 sequence reads: CASSRTSYEQYF. CDR3 nucleotide sequence: TGTGCCAGCAGTAGGACATCCTACGAGCAGTACTTC.

The CDR3 here is CASLGQGKETQYF. As DNA, the CDR3 is TGTGCCAGCCTGGGACAGGGGAAAGAGACCCAGTACTTC. The J gene is TRBJ2-5, the V gene TRBV28; TRBD1 matches 10 bases. This CDR3 has 13 residues. J lost 3 bases, V lost 8 bases, and 3 bases had no gene match. CDR1 MDHEN and CDR2 SYDVKM come from the germline V gene.

The rearrangement links TRBV6-4 to TRBJ2-2; D unresolved. V dropped 6 bases and J dropped 2 bases, with 10 bases sitting between them. From germline, CDR1 is MRHNA and CDR2 SNTAGT. This CDR3 spans 14 amino acids. The CDR3 here is CASSPGYNTGELFF. The CDR3 region has the DNA TGTGCCAGCAGCCCGGGTTACAACACCGGGGAGCTGTTTTTT.

The CDR3 DNA is TGTGCCAGCAGCCAACTAACAGTCGCTTATGGCTACACCTTC. It translates to CASSQLTVAYGYTF. The V call is TRBV14, the J call TRBJ1-2, with unresolved D. Germline V gives CDR1 SGHDN, CDR2 FVKESK. Trimming pared 2 bases from V and 5 bases from J, leaving 12 bases between. This CDR3 has 14 residues.

The chain is built from TRBV5-1 and TRBJ1-1; possible D gene TRBD1, 6 bases. CDR3 length: 16 amino acids. Germline loops: CDR1 SGHRS, CDR2 YFSETQ. The V and J ends lost 4 bases and 0 bases respectively, with 16 bases between them. The CDR3 here is CASSLGGGDMNTEAFF. Here the CDR3 DNA reads TGCGCCAGCAGCCTGGGAGGGGGTGACATGAACACTGAAGCTTTCTTT.

The rearrangement links TRBV12-5 to TRBJ1-1; D possibly corresponds to TRBD1 (6 bases). Germline loops: CDR1 LGHNT, CDR2 FRNRAP. The CDR3 runs 14 residues. V was trimmed by 1 base and J by 8 bases, leaving 14 bases between them. In nucleotides, the CDR3 is TGTGCTAGTGGTTTGGATATTCTGGGGGCCGAAGCTTTCTTT. This codes for CASGLDILGAEAFF. The full variable domain, its missing parts supplied by reference TRBV12-5 and TRBJ1-1, is DARVTQTPRHKVTEMGQEVTMRCQPILGHNTVFWYRQTMMQGLELLAYFRNRAPLDDSGMPKDRFSAEMPDATLATLKIQPSEPRDSAVYFCASGLDILGAEAFFGQGTRLTVV.

This rearrangement joins TRBV2 to TRBJ1-1; possible D gene TRBD1, 6 bases. Germline V gives CDR1 SNHLY, CDR2 FYNNEI. The CDR3 has 13 residues. Trimming removed 6 bases at V and 0 bases at J, with 8 bases between. CDR3 protein: CASRQGLNTEAFF. The CDR3 region has the DNA TGTGCCAGCAGACAGGGTCTGAACACTGAAGCTTTCTTT.

The chain has TRBV20-1 and TRBJ2-1; D gene uncertain. Trimming removed 3 bases from V and 3 bases from J, with 9 bases in between. The CDR3 has 13 amino acids. Germline lookup yields CDR1 DFQATT and CDR2 SNEGSKA (reference sequence). CDR3 sequence (DNA): TGCAGTGCTAGTGGGCAGTACTACAATGAGCAGTTCTTC. Protein sequence: CSASGQYYNEQFF.

DNA of the CDR3: TGCGCCAGCAGCGGTACAGGGTCTGACGGAAACACCATATATTTT. Amino acid sequence: CASSGTGSDGNTIYF. This rearrangement joins TRBV5-1 to TRBJ1-3; possibly TRBD1 for D (6 bases). The V end was cut by 4 bases, the J end by 4 bases, with 15 bases between. The CDR3 extends over 15 amino acids. Germline CDR1 is SGHRS and CDR2 is YFSETQ.

V gene TRBV2 combines with J gene TRBJ2-2; a weak D match, TRBD2 (6 bases). Germline loops: CDR1 SNHLY, CDR2 FYNNEI. The CDR3 is 15 residues long. V was shortened by 7 bases and J by 4 bases, with 16 bases between the two germline ends. For the CDR3, the DNA is TGTGCCAGCAAAGACGGGGGAAGCCCCACCGGGGAGCTGTTTTTT. Its translation: CASKDGGSPTGELFF.

The rearrangement uses TRBV6-6 and TRBJ2-6; perhaps TRBD1 as D (6 bases). CDR1 is MNHNY, CDR2 SVGAGI, per germline (reference sequence). Between the trimmed V and J ends, which lost 5 bases and 3 bases, there was a span of 14 bases. The CDR3 sequence is 16 residues long. CDR3 DNA sequence: TGTGCCAGCAGTCTAACGTCAGGGGTTGGGGCCAACGTCCTGACTTTC. Protein sequence: CASSLTSGVGANVLTF.